The 13 T cell receptor beta chains in this list originate from one sample, sequenced in a study of blood T cell repertoires in COVID-19. Assay used: immunoSEQ multiplex PCR; TCRdb lists only in-frame clones, some missing. The table includes a few hundred thousand clones, around nine tenths detected once. Sequenced: PBMCs or T cells enriched from blood (not recorded which). All receptors derive from a woman aged 55-69 years who had recovered from COVID-19.

Regarding this clone: A read error may produce the germline difference seen at one junction end. The V gene is TRBV5-1, the J gene TRBJ1-1; TRBD1 agrees at 7 bases. The length of the CDR3 is 14 residues. In germline, CDR1 is SGHRS, CDR2 YFSETQ. Here the CDR3 reads CASTLGTAATEAFF. Here the CDR3 DNA reads TGCGCCAGCACCTTGGGGACAGCGGCGACTGAAGCTTTCTTT. The complete variable domain, with remaining parts taken from reference TRBV5-1 and TRBJ1-1, reads KAGVTQTPRYLIKTRGQQVTLSCSPISGHRSVSWYQQTPGQGLQFLFEYFSETQRNKGNFPGRFSGRQFSNSRSEMNVSTLELGDSALYLCASTLGTAATEAFFGQGTRLTVV.

This clone showed up just once. The chain uses TRBV7-8 and TRBJ1-4, with a weak D call TRBD1 (6 bases). With 3 bases removed from V and 7 bases from J, the gap between germline ends came to 18 bases. This CDR3 is 16 amino acids long. The V gene's germline CDR1 is SGHVS and CDR2 FQNEAQ. CDR3 amino acids: CASSFPPDRIVEKLFF. The CDR3 DNA sequence: TGTGCCAGCAGCTTCCCGCCGGACAGAATCGTTGAAAAACTGTTTTTT.

This chain uses TRBV7-9 with TRBJ2-2, with D uncertain. Germline V gene sequence: CDR1 SEHNR, CDR2 FQNEAQ (reference sequence). The CDR3 sequence is 14 residues long. Trimming shortened V by 5 bases and J by 1 base, and 8 bases separated the two germline ends. The CDR3 DNA is TGTGCCAGCAGCCCAGACTGGAACACCGGGGAGCTGTTTTTT. Its translation is CASSPDWNTGELFF.

In its sample, this clone was seen once. V usage is TRBV19 and J usage is TRBJ1-5; maybe TRBD1 (5 bases). Germline lookup yields CDR1 LNHDA and CDR2 SQIVND (reference sequence). The CDR3 length is 15 residues. Trimming pared 1 base from V and 2 bases from J, leaving 9 bases between. The chain's CDR3 is CASSIVAQGNQPQHF. The DNA of the CDR3 is TGTGCCAGTAGTATAGTGGCACAGGGCAATCAGCCCCAGCATTTT.

The V gene is TRBV19, the J gene TRBJ2-1; unclear D gene. CDR1 LNHDA and CDR2 SQIVND come from the germline V gene (reference sequence). Between the trimmed V and J ends, which lost 5 bases and 0 bases, there was a span of 8 bases. The CDR3 has 14 residues. The CDR3 nucleotides are TGTGCCAGTAGTTACGGGTCCTCCTACAATGAGCAGTTCTTC. Residues: CASSYGSSYNEQFF. Filled out from reference TRBV19 and TRBJ2-1, the complete variable domain reads DGGITQSPKYLFRKEGQNVTLSCEQNLNHDAMYWYRQDPGQGLRLIYYSQIVNDFQKGDIAEGYSVSREKKESFPLTVTSAQKNPTAFYLCASSYGSSYNEQFFGPGTRLTVL.

This clone was seen only once. The J gene is TRBJ1-1, the V gene TRBV6-5; 7 bases agree with TRBD1. This CDR3 has 13 residues. Germline CDR1 MNHEY, CDR2 SVGAGI. The junction had 7 bases not matched to a gene; V was cut back by 8 bases and J by 4 bases. The CDR3 region has the DNA TGTGCCAGCGTACATCAGGGGGTCACTGAAGCTTTCTTT. Protein product: CASVHQGVTEAFF.

Turning to this clone: The same CDR3 arises from other DNA sequences in this sample as well. The chain is built from TRBV10-3 and TRBJ1-1, with a weak D call TRBD1 (6 bases). Trimming pared 0 bases from V and 4 bases from J, leaving 9 bases between. The CDR3 runs 14 residues. CDR1 and CDR2 from the germline V gene are ENHRY and SYGVKD. CDR3 sequence reads: CAISESRGGTEAFF. As DNA, the CDR3 is TGTGCCATCAGTGAGTCTCGAGGGGGCACTGAAGCTTTCTTT.

V and J are TRBV4-1 and TRBJ1-2; D perhaps matches TRBD1 (6 bases). This CDR3 comprises 13 residues. The germline V gene encodes CDR1 MGHRA and CDR2 YSYEKL. V lost 1 base to trimming and J lost 6 bases, with 9 bases between them. The CDR3 loop reads CASSQAGDHGYTF. CDR3 DNA sequence: TGCGCCAGCAGCCAAGCAGGGGATCATGGCTACACCTTC.

A remark on this clone: The sample has other DNA sequences that encode this CDR3 too. The rearrangement uses TRBV3-1 (or the pseudogene TRBV3-2) and TRBJ1-5; no definite D call. CDR1 LGHDT and CDR2 YNNKEL come from the germline V gene (reference sequence). Trimming took off 0 bases at V and 4 bases at J, with 7 bases between the two ends. This CDR3 has 14 residues. This CDR3 reads CASSQDTGNQPQHF. Written as DNA, the CDR3 is TGTGCCAGCAGCCAAGATACGGGGAATCAGCCCCAGCATTTT.

V and J are TRBV24-1 and TRBJ2-3; 11 bases match TRBD1. Per germline, CDR1 KGHDR and CDR2 SFDVKD. This CDR3 has 15 amino acids. J lost 4 bases, V lost 4 bases, and 3 bases had no gene match. The CDR3 here is CATSEPGQGADTQYF. In nucleotides, the CDR3 is TGTGCCACCAGTGAGCCGGGACAGGGGGCAGATACGCAGTATTTT.

The J gene is TRBJ2-6, the V gene TRBV7-2; tentatively, D is TRBD2 (6 bases). The V and J ends lost 6 bases and 3 bases respectively, with 24 bases between them. CDR1 is SGHTA and CDR2 is FQGNSA in the germline V gene. CDR3 length equals 19 residues. CDR3: CASSPDGPGLGLGANVLTF. CDR3 DNA sequence: TGTGCCAGCAGTCCGGACGGGCCGGGACTGGGTCTTGGGGCCAACGTCCTGACTTTC.

The chain couples TRBV10-1 to TRBJ2-7; maybe TRBD2 (6 bases). The V end was cut by 6 bases, the J end by 7 bases, with 19 bases between. The CDR3 has 14 amino acids. Germline V gene lookup returns CDR1 WNHNN and CDR2 SYGVQD (reference sequence). The CDR3, as DNA: TGCGCCAGCAGCGGAGGGACGGGCGGTAATGAGCAGTACGTC. Translating it yields CASSGGTGGNEQYV.

The chain carries TRBV7-2 and TRBJ2-3; 7 nucleotides align to TRBD2. Germline-derived CDR1 and CDR2 are SGHTA and FQGNSA. Trimming at V came to 1 base and at J to 7 bases, leaving 20 bases not matched to a gene. The CDR3 has 19 residues. Written as DNA, the CDR3 is TGTGCCAGCAGCTTAGAAAGCGGCTACTCTAGCGGAGCCCGATATACGCAGTATTTT. Its translation: CASSLESGYSSGARYTQYF.